This TCR beta chain appears in the sequencing data of a study of neoadjuvant anti-PD-1 for oral cavity cancer. V gave up 4 bases and J gave up 8 bases, with 18 bases separating them. This CDR3 region has 15 residues. Per the germline V gene, CDR1 is SGHRS and CDR2 is YFSETQ. Here immunoSEQ multiplex PCR was the method, and the copy in TCRdb shows in-frame clones only, minus some. This sample yields 5,500 to 8,500 clones, of which around 45% are seen a single time; approximately 28% belongs to the top ten. Patients were newly diagnosed with stage II-IVA oral cavity squamous cell carcinoma without prior systemic or radiation treatment.

The rearrangement links TRBV5-1 to TRBJ1-4; D is uncertain. The TCR comes from a person between 40 and 80 years old with oral cavity squamous cell carcinoma. The sample consisted of tumor tissue, taken before nivolumab (anti-PD-1) treatment. The CDR3 coding sequence is TGCGCCAGCAGCCTGGACGGGCGTAATTACGAAAAACTGTTTTTT. Amino acids: CASSLDGRNYEKLFF.